This TCR beta chain emerged from a study of shared clonotypes between healthy human individuals. It was into CD45RA+ naive and CD45RA-negative memory subsets that the CD4+ cells were split. The table came from immunoSEQ multiplex PCR; TCRdb's copy has only in-frame clones and leaves some out. Here the sample spans about 1.4 million clones, 95% to 97% being singletons. Trimming left V 5 bases short and J 2 bases short, with 15 bases between. The germline V gene encodes CDR1 SNHLY and CDR2 FYNNEI. The CDR3 contains 15 residues. The sequenced sample consisted of naive CD4+ T cells sorted from blood. Subset reported: CD45RA+ positively selected. The sequence was obtained from a young man in good health. The V call is TRBV2, the J call TRBJ1-1; weak D call: TRBD1 (5 bases). The CDR3 spells CASSWGPIRNTEAFF. Here the CDR3 DNA reads TGTGCCAGCAGTTGGGGCCCCATTCGAAACACTGAAGCTTTCTTT. Supplemented by reference TRBV2 and TRBJ1-1, the full variable domain reads EPEVTQTPSHQVTQMGQEVILRCVPISNHLYFYWYRQILGQKVEFLVSFYNNEISEKSEIFDDQFSVERPDGSNFTLKIRSTKLEDSAMYFCASSWGPIRNTEAFFGQGTRLTVV.